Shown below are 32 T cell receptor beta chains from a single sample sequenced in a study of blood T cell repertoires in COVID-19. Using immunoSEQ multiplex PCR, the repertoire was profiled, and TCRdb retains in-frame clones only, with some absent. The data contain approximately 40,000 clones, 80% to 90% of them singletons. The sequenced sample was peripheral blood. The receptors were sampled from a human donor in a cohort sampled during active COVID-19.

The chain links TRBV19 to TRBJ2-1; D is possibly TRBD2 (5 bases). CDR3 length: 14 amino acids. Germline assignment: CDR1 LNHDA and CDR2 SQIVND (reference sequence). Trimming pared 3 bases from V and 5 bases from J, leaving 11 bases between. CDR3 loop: CASSMGNGNNEQFF. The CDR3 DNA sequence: TGTGCCAGTAGTATGGGGAACGGGAACAATGAGCAGTTCTTC.

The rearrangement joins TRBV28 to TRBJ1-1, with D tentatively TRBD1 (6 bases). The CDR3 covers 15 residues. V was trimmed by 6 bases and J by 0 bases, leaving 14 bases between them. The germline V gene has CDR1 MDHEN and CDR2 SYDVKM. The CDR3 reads CASRRGRGVNTEAFF. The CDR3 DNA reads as TGTGCCAGCAGACGGGGGAGGGGGGTGAACACTGAAGCTTTCTTT.

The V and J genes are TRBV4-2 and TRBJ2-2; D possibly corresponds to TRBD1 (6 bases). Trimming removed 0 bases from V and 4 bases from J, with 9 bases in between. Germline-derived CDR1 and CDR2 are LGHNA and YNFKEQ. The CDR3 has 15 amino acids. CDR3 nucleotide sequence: TGTGCCAGCAGCCAAGAAGAACAGGGCACCGGGGAGCTGTTTTTT. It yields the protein CASSQEEQGTGELFF.

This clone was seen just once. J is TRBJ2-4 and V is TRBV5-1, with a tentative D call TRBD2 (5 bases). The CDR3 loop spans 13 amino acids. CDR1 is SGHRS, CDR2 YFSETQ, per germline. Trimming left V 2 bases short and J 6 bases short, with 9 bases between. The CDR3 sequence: CASSFGDSNIQYF. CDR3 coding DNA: TGCGCCAGCAGCTTCGGGGATTCAAACATTCAGTACTTC.

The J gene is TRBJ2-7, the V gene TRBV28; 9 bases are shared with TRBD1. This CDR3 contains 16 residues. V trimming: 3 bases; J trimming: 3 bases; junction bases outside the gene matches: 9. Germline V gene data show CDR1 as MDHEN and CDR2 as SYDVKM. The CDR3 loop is CASSLGPGQGFYEQYV. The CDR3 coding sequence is TGTGCCAGCAGTTTGGGCCCGGGACAGGGCTTCTACGAGCAGTACGTC.

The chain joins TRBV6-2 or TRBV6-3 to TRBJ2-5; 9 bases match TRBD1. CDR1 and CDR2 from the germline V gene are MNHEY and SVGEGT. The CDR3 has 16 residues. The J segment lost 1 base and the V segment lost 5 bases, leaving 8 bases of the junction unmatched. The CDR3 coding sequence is TGTGCCAGCAGTCACCGGACAGGGGCGGTCCAAGAGACCCAGTACTTC. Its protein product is CASSHRTGAVQETQYF.

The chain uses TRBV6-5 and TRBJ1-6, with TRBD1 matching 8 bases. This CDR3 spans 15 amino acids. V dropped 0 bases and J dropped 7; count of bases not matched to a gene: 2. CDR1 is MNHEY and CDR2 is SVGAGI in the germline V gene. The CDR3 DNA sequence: TGTGCCAGCAGTTACTCACAGGGGGAAAATTCACCCCTCCACTTT. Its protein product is CASSYSQGENSPLHF.

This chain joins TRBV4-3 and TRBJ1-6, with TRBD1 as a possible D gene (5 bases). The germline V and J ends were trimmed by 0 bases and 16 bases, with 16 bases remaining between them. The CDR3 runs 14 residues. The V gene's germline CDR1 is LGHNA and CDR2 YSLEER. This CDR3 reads CASSQDTGGGKLHF. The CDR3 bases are TGCGCCAGCAGCCAAGATACCGGGGGTGGGAAACTCCACTTT.

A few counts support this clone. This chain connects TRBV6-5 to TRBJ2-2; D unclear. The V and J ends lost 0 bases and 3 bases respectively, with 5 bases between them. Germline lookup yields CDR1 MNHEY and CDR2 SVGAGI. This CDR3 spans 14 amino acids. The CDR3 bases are TGTGCCAGCAGTTACTCGAGGTACACCGGGGAGCTGTTTTTT. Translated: CASSYSRYTGELFF.

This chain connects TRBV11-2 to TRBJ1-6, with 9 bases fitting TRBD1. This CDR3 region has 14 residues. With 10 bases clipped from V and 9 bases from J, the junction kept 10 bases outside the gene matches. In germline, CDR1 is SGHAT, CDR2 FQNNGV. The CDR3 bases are TGTGCCACAGAGGGAACAGGGGGCCTTTCACCCCTCCACTTT. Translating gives CATEGTGGLSPLHF.

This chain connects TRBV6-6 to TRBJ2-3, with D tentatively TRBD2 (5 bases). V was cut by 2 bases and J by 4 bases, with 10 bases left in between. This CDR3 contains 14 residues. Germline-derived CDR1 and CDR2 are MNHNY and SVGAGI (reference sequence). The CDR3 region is CASSYGEGADTQYF. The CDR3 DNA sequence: TGTGCCAGCAGTTACGGAGAGGGTGCAGATACGCAGTATTTT.

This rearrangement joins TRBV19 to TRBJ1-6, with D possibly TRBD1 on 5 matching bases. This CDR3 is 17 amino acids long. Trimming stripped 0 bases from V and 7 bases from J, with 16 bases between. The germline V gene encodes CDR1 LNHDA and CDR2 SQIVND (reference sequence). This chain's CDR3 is CASSIDRGDLQNSPLHF. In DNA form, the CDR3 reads TGTGCCAGTAGTATAGATCGGGGGGACCTCCAGAATTCACCCCTCCACTTT.

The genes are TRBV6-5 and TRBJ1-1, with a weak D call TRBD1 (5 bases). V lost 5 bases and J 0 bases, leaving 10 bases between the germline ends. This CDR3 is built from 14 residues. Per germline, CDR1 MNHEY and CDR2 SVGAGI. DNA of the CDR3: TGTGCCAGCAGTAAGGACACAATGAACACTGAAGCTTTCTTT. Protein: CASSKDTMNTEAFF.

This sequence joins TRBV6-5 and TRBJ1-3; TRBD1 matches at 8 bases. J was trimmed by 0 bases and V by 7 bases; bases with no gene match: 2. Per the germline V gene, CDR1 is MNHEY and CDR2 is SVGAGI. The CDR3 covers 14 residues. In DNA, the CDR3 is TGTGCCAGCACCGGGACAGGCTCTGGAAACACCATATATTTT. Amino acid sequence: CASTGTGSGNTIYF.

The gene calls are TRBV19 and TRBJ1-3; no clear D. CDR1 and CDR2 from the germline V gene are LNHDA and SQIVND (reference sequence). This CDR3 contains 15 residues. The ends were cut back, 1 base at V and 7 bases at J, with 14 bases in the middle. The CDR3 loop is CASSIAPVSVNTIYF. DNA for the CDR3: TGTGCCAGTAGTATAGCACCGGTCTCTGTCAACACCATATATTTT.

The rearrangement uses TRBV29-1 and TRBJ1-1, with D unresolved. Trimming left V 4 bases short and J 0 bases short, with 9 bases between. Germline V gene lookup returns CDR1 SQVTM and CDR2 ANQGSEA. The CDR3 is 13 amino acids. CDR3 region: CSVAEALNTEAFF. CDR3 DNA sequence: TGCAGCGTTGCAGAGGCTTTGAACACTGAAGCTTTCTTT.

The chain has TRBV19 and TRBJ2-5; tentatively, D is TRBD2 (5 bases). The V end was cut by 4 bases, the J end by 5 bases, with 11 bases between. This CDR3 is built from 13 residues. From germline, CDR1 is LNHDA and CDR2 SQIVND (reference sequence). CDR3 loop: CASSNRREETQYF. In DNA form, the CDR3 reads TGTGCCAGTAGTAACCGTAGGGAGGAGACCCAGTACTTC.

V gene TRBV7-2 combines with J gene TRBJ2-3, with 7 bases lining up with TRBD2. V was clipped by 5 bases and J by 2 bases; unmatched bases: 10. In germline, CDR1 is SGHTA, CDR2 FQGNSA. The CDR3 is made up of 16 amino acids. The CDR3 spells CASSPMSRGTTDTQYF. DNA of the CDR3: TGTGCCAGCAGCCCGATGTCGCGGGGGACCACAGATACGCAGTATTTT.

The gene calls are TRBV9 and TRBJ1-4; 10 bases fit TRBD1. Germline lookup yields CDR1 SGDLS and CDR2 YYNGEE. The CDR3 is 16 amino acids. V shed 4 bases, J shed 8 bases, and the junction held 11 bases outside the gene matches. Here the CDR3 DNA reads TGTGCCAGCAGCCCAGGAGCCAGGGACAGGGGAGAAAAACTGTTTTTT. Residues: CASSPGARDRGEKLFF.

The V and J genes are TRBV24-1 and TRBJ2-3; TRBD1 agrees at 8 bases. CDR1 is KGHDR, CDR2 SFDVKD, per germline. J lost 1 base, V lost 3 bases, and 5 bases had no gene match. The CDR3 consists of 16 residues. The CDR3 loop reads CATSDTGQGRTDTQYF. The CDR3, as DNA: TGTGCCACCAGTGATACCGGACAGGGACGCACAGATACGCAGTATTTT.

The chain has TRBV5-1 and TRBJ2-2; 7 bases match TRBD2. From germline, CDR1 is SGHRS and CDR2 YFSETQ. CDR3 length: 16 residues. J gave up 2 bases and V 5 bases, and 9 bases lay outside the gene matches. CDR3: CASSAIRGVNTGELFF. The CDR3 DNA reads TGCGCCAGCAGTGCTATTCGGGGGGTAAACACCGGGGAGCTGTTTTTT.

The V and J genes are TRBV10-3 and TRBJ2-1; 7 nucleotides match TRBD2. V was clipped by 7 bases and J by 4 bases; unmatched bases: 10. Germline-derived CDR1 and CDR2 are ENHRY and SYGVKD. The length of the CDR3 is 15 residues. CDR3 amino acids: CAITGGGAFYNEQFF. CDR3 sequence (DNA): TGTGCCATCACCGGGGGAGGGGCCTTTTACAATGAGCAGTTCTTC.

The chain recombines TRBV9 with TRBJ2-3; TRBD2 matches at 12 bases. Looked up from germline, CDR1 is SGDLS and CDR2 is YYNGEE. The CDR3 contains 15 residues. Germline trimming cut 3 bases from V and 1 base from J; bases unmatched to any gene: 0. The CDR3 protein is CASSASGGGTDTQYF. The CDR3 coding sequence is TGTGCCAGCAGCGCTAGCGGGGGGGGCACAGATACGCAGTATTTT.

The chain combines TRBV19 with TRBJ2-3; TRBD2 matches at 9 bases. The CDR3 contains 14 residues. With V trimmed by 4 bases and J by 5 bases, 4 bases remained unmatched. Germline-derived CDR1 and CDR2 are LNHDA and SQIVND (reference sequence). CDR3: CASSSGGALDTQYF. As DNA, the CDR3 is TGTGCCAGTAGTAGCGGGGGGGCCTTAGATACGCAGTATTTT.

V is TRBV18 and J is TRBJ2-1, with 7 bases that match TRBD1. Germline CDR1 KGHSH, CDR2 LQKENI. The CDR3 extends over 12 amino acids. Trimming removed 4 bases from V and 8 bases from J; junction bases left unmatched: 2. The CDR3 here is CASSQGAHEQFF. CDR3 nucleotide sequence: TGTGCCAGCTCACAGGGGGCGCATGAGCAGTTCTTC.

The CDR3 loop reads CASSLQGGQNEAFF. CDR3 nucleotides: TGCGCCAGCAGCTTACAGGGAGGGCAGAATGAAGCTTTCTTT. V usage is TRBV5-1 and J usage is TRBJ1-1; a weak D match, TRBD1 (6 bases). The CDR3 has 14 amino acids. From germline, CDR1 is SGHRS and CDR2 YFSETQ. V lost 2 bases, J lost 7 bases, and 15 bases lay in between.

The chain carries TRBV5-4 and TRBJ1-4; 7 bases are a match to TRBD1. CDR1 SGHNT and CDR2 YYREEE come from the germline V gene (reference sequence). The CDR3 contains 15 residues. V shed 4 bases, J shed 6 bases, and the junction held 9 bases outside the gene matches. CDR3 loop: CASSLIQGTDEKLFF. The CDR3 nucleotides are TGTGCCAGCAGCCTAATACAGGGGACGGATGAAAAACTGTTTTTT.

As DNA, the CDR3 is TGTGCCAGTAGTACCTCAACTAGCGGGGGCCAATACAATGAGCAGTTCTTC. Translating gives CASSTSTSGGQYNEQFF. This chain uses TRBV19 with TRBJ2-1; TRBD2 aligns across 11 bases. J gave up 4 bases and V 4 bases, and 9 bases lay outside the gene matches. Germline values: CDR1 LNHDA, CDR2 SQIVND (reference sequence). This CDR3 is 17 amino acids long.

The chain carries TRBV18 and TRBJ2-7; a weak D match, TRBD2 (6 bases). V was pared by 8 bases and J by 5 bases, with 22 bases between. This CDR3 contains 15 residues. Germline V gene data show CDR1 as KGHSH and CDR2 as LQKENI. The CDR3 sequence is CASNRGPGGRNEQYF. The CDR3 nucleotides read TGTGCCAGCAACCGGGGCCCAGGAGGGCGGAACGAGCAGTACTTC.

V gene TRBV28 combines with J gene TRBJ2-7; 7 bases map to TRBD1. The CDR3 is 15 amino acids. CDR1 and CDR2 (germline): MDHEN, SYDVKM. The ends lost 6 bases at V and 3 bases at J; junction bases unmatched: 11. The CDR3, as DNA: TGTGCCAGCAGGAAACAGGGGATCTCCTTCTACGAGCAGTACGTC. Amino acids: CASRKQGISFYEQYV.

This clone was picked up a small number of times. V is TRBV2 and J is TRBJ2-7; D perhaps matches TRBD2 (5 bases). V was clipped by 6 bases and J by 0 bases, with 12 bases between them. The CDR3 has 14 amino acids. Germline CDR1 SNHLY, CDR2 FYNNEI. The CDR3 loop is CASRGLKSSYEQYF. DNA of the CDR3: TGTGCCAGCAGAGGACTGAAGAGCTCCTACGAGCAGTACTTC.

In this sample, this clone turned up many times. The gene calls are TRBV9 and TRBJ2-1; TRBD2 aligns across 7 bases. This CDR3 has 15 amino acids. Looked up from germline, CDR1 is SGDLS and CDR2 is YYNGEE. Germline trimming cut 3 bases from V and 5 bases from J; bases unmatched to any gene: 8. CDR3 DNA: TGTGCCAGCAGCGCCCGGGACTACCATAACAATGAGCAGTTCTTC. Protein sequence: CASSARDYHNNEQFF.